This TCR beta chain was retrieved from a study of regulatory T cells in long-lasting Graves disease. Study-level points and caveats: Persistent disease exhibited a predilection for TRBV28, TRBJ1-2 and TRBJ2-5.

The V gene lost 2 bases and the J gene lost 7 bases, with 33 bases spanning the gap. Germline V gene data show CDR1 as ENHRY and CDR2 as SYGVKD. CDR3 length equals 22 residues. The table lists this clonotype with many counts. What it binds is unknown. Sequencing libraries for TCR beta were prepared with iRepertoire HTBI primers and Arm-PCR of CDR3 regions. TCRdb called the multiplex PCR reads again in MiXCR, with one record for every CDR3 protein. The table has 300,000 to 400,000 distinct CDR3 sequences, 15% to 17% seen once. Time point indicated: newly diagnosed GD, antithyroid drugs for less than 3 months. PBMC-derived RNA was used for the TCR library.

The chain employs TRBV10-3 and TRBJ1-6, with D unresolved. The source is a female donor with Graves disease. The starting material was peripheral blood mononuclear cells (PBMCs), obtained at new diagnosis, from a patient treated with antithyroid drugs. The CDR3 DNA follows: TGTGCCATCAGTGAGGGGGATATAGGGATGGCCTTCGCACGGAAGGAGAATTCACCCCTCCACTTT. Translating it yields CAISEGDIGMAFARKENSPLHF.